One sample yielded the 3 T cell receptor beta chains listed below, sequenced in a study of blood T cell repertoires in COVID-19. The table came from immunoSEQ multiplex PCR; TCRdb's copy has only in-frame clones and leaves some out. The table includes about 200,000 clones, 70% to 90% detected once. Sequenced input: PBMCs or T cells enriched from blood (not recorded which). Receptor source: a woman in her late teens or twenties who had recovered from COVID-19.

The V and J genes are TRBV15 and TRBJ2-3; D is perhaps TRBD1 (6 bases). V shed 2 bases and J shed 1 base, with 16 bases lying between them. The CDR3 length is 17 residues. In germline, CDR1 is LNHNV, CDR2 YYDKDF (reference sequence). For the CDR3, the DNA is TGTGCCACCAGCAGACCCTTAAACAGGGCGGGCACAGATACGCAGTATTTT. As protein: CATSRPLNRAGTDTQYF.

The chain employs TRBV29-1 and TRBJ2-7, with 9 bases lining up with TRBD2. V gave up 7 bases and J gave up 0 bases; unmatched junction bases: 4. CDR1 is SQVTM and CDR2 is ANQGSEA in the germline V gene. This CDR3 is built from 13 residues. Here the CDR3 DNA reads TGCAGCGCCGCTAGCGGGAACTCCTACGAGCAGTACTTC. It specifies CSAASGNSYEQYF.

The gene calls are TRBV3-1 (or the pseudogene TRBV3-2) and TRBJ2-2; D may be TRBD2 (5 bases). Between the trimmed V and J ends, which lost 0 bases and 10 bases, there was a span of 15 bases. Germline CDR1 and CDR2: LGHDT and YNNKEL (reference sequence). The CDR3 length is 15 residues. The CDR3: CASSQESLGREELFF. Here the CDR3 DNA reads TGTGCCAGCAGCCAAGAGAGCCTCGGACGGGAGGAGCTGTTTTTT.